Presented here are 28 T cell receptor beta chains from one specimen sequenced in a study of cytomegalovirus exposure and HLA in healthy donors. Use of 60 Vbeta and 13 Jbeta primers characterized the PCR. The data were produced by immunoSEQ multiplex PCR, yet TCRdb's version contains in-frame clones alone and is incomplete. Among approximately 50,000 clones listed, around 50% were seen once. Sequencing used PBMCs. These receptors all stem from a human donor in good health.

The chain recombines TRBV13 with TRBJ1-6; D perhaps matches TRBD1 (5 bases). Trimming took off 5 bases at V and 1 base at J, with 12 bases between the two ends. The length of the CDR3 is 16 residues. Germline loops: CDR1 PRHDT, CDR2 FYEKMQ (reference sequence). CDR3 residues: CASSPRPGSYNSPLHF. The CDR3 DNA reads TGTGCCAGCAGCCCCAGGCCAGGGTCCTATAATTCACCCCTCCACTTT.

This clone was found once. This chain joins TRBV7-3 and TRBJ2-3; maybe TRBD1 (6 bases). Looked up from germline, CDR1 is SGHTA and CDR2 is FQGTGA. The V and J ends lost 5 bases and 4 bases respectively, with 16 bases between them. There are 15 residues in the CDR3. CDR3 sequence: CASSPGQPGADTQYF. In nucleotides, the CDR3 is TGTGCCAGCAGCCCTGGACAGCCCGGGGCAGATACGCAGTATTTT.

The CDR3, as DNA: TGTGCCAGCAGCCCTAAACAGGGTCCCTACGAGCAGTACTTC. It encodes CASSPKQGPYEQYF. V usage is TRBV7-2 and J usage is TRBJ2-7; perhaps TRBD1 as D (6 bases). The germline gives CDR1 SGHTA, CDR2 FQGNSA. Trimming shortened V by 5 bases and J by 2 bases, and 13 bases separated the two germline ends. The CDR3 covers 14 residues.

This chain joins TRBV27 and TRBJ1-1, with D uncertain. The CDR3 is made up of 19 amino acids. Germline V lookup: CDR1 MNHEY, CDR2 SMNVEV (reference sequence). V lost 6 bases, J lost 1 base, and 27 bases lay in between. The CDR3 DNA reads as TGTGCCAGCAGCATCAAAAAAGTTTATCGCCGGGATGAGAACACTGAAGCTTTCTTT. Translating gives CASSIKKVYRRDENTEAFF.

The CDR3 nucleotides are TGTGCCAGCAGTGTAACTAGCGGGGGAGATACGCAGTATTTT. As protein: CASSVTSGGDTQYF. The chain uses TRBV2 and TRBJ2-3; TRBD2 aligns across 11 bases. The J segment lost 5 bases and the V segment lost 4 bases, leaving 2 bases of the junction unmatched. CDR3 length: 14 amino acids. Per germline, CDR1 SNHLY and CDR2 FYNNEI.

In this sample, this clone turned up a few times. The chain employs TRBV6-1 and TRBJ2-7, with D perhaps TRBD1 (5 bases). The CDR3 has 14 residues. Germline V CDR1 and CDR2: MNHNS, SASEGT. The V end was cut by 9 bases, the J end by 5 bases, with 20 bases between. CDR3 protein: CASWQGNYLDEQYF. The CDR3 nucleotides are TGTGCCAGTTGGCAGGGCAATTACCTGGACGAGCAGTACTTC.

The chain employs TRBV29-1 and TRBJ1-1; no clear D. CDR3 length equals 13 residues. The germline gives CDR1 SQVTM, CDR2 ANQGSEA. V lost 5 bases, J lost 12 bases, and 22 bases lay in between. The CDR3 DNA reads TGCAGCGTTCTAATTTTACAAGGAGAACAATCTTTCTTT. Translation: CSVLILQGEQSFF.

The chain recombines TRBV4-1 with TRBJ1-1, with 11 bases lining up with TRBD1. The germline V gene has CDR1 MGHRA and CDR2 YSYEKL. The length of the CDR3 is 16 residues. Unmatched junction bases numbered 4, after V lost 1 base and J lost 3 bases. CDR3: CASSQGTGGRYTEAFF. CDR3 sequence (DNA): TGCGCCAGCAGCCAAGGGACAGGGGGCCGGTACACTGAAGCTTTCTTT.

The chain employs TRBV23-1 and TRBJ1-5; the D gene is possibly TRBD1 (6 bases). TRBV23-1 is assigned to the ORF class and has an uncertain function. V was pared by 1 base and J by 1 base, with 17 bases between. The CDR3 totals 18 residues. As DNA, the CDR3 is TGCGCCAGCAGTCAATGGGGGCAGCCGTCAATAAGCAATCAGCCCCAGCATTTT. This encodes CASSQWGQPSISNQPQHF.

The chain combines TRBV9 with TRBJ1-1; 11 positions agree with TRBD1. V dropped 3 bases and J dropped 4; count of bases not matched to a gene: 8. CDR1 is SGDLS and CDR2 is YYNGEE in the germline V gene. The CDR3 is 16 amino acids. CDR3 residues: CASSAERTGGGTEAFF. The CDR3, as DNA: TGTGCCAGCAGCGCCGAGAGGACAGGGGGCGGCACTGAAGCTTTCTTT.

The sample holds a few counts of this clone. The rearrangement links TRBV5-1 to TRBJ2-1, with 7 bases identical to TRBD2. The CDR3 is 15 amino acids. The trim removed 2 bases at V and 9 bases at J, leaving 11 bases unmatched. The germline V gene has CDR1 SGHRS and CDR2 YFSETQ. The CDR3 bases are TGCGCCAGCAGCTTCGGCCTAGCGGCGGCCGGTGAGCAGTTCTTC. Amino acid sequence: CASSFGLAAAGEQFF.

The V and J genes are TRBV7-9 and TRBJ2-7; 10 positions agree with TRBD1. This CDR3 is built from 15 residues. Germline trimming cut 5 bases from V and 1 base from J; bases unmatched to any gene: 5. CDR1 is SEHNR, CDR2 FQNEAQ, per germline (reference sequence). This chain's CDR3 is CASSPRDRGSYEQYF. CDR3 nucleotides: TGTGCCAGCAGCCCTCGGGACAGGGGTTCCTACGAGCAGTACTTC.

This chain uses TRBV30 with TRBJ1-2, with TRBD1 identical over 7 bases. Germline V CDR1 and CDR2: GTSNPN, SVGIG (reference sequence). V trimming: 5 bases; J trimming: 1 base; junction bases outside the gene matches: 10. The CDR3 loop spans 15 amino acids. The chain's CDR3 is CAWGGTVSVNYGYTF. The CDR3 region has the DNA TGTGCCTGGGGCGGGACAGTCAGCGTTAACTATGGCTACACCTTC. Full variable domain (outside the CDR3, taken from reference TRBV30 and TRBJ1-2): SQTIHQWPATLVQPVGSPLSLECTVEGTSNPNLYWYRQAAGRGLQLLFYSVGIGQISSEVPQNLSASRPQDRQFILSSKKLLLSDSGFYLCAWGGTVSVNYGYTFGSGTRLTVV.

The chain employs TRBV2 and TRBJ1-1; possibly TRBD1 for D (6 bases). Germline V gives CDR1 SNHLY, CDR2 FYNNEI. The CDR3 loop spans 13 amino acids. V lost 7 bases and J lost 1, with 10 bases in between. CDR3 sequence (DNA): TGTGCCAGCAAGGGACACCGGAACACTGAAGCTTTCTTT. As protein: CASKGHRNTEAFF.

This chain connects TRBV30 to TRBJ1-1; D not certain. The CDR3 covers 13 residues. Germline CDR1 reads GTSNPN; CDR2 reads SVGIG (reference sequence). Trimming pared 2 bases from V and 0 bases from J, leaving 7 bases between. This chain's CDR3 is CAWSRSVNTEAFF. The CDR3 nucleotides are TGTGCCTGGAGTCGATCAGTGAACACTGAAGCTTTCTTT.

Regarding this clone: One end of the junction is discordant with germline, which a read error may explain. The chain is built from TRBV4-2 and TRBJ2-7; TRBD1 agrees at 9 bases. The CDR3 is 15 residues long. Germline V lookup: CDR1 LGHNA, CDR2 YNFKEQ. The CDR3 reads CASGQGDRVGYEQYF. CDR3 DNA: TGTGCCAGCGGCCAAGGGGACAGGGTAGGGTACGAGCAGTACTTC.

This clone appeared a single time. This chain uses TRBV18 with TRBJ2-2; maybe TRBD1 (6 bases). V lost 2 bases to trimming and J lost 5 bases, with 21 bases between them. This CDR3 region has 18 residues. The germline V gene encodes CDR1 KGHSH and CDR2 LQKENI. DNA of the CDR3: TGTGCCAGCTCACCAAGGGGGTATTCGGGACAACCGACCGGGGAGCTGTTTTTT. Protein product: CASSPRGYSGQPTGELFF.

This sequence joins TRBV27 and TRBJ2-3, with 9 bases fitting TRBD1. V lost 5 bases and J lost 4; bases outside the gene matches: 7. In germline, CDR1 is MNHEY, CDR2 SMNVEV (reference sequence). The CDR3 length is 15 residues. The CDR3 DNA reads TGTGCCAGCAGTACTTGGACAGGGGTGGCAGATACGCAGTATTTT. It translates to CASSTWTGVADTQYF.

The chain employs TRBV9 and TRBJ1-2; D may be TRBD1 (6 bases). The CDR3 spans 15 residues. Germline V CDR1 and CDR2: SGDLS, YYNGEE. V was clipped by 3 bases and J by 4 bases, with 16 bases between them. The CDR3 bases are TGTGCCAGCAGCGCGCAAATCGGGACATTCTATGGCTACACCTTC. Translating it yields CASSAQIGTFYGYTF.

J is TRBJ2-7 and V is TRBV7-2, with D perhaps TRBD1 (6 bases). The germline V and J ends were trimmed by 1 base and 2 bases, with 12 bases remaining between them. Germline CDR1 and CDR2: SGHTA and FQGNSA. This CDR3 has 15 residues. CDR3 DNA sequence: TGTGCCAGCAGCTTAGGGCAGGGGCGAACCTACGAGCAGTACTTC. It yields the protein CASSLGQGRTYEQYF.

This clone was observed a few times. This chain links TRBV29-1 with TRBJ1-4, with D possibly matching TRBD1 (6 bases). CDR1 is SQVTM, CDR2 ANQGSEA, per germline. The V end was cut by 7 bases, the J end by 3 bases, with 30 bases between. This CDR3 spans 19 amino acids. CDR3 in DNA: TGCAGCGATAAACCCCCCCTTACAGGGCAAGGTTCAGCTAATGAAAAACTGTTTTTT. Its protein is CSDKPPLTGQGSANEKLFF.

In this sample, this clone turned up a few times. The chain has TRBV19 and TRBJ1-2, with 8 positions matching TRBD1. V shed 4 bases, J shed 3 bases, and the junction held 10 bases outside the gene matches. CDR1 is LNHDA and CDR2 is SQIVND in the germline V gene (reference sequence). CDR3 length equals 16 residues. The CDR3 reads CASSTAKGQVDYGYTF. The CDR3 coding sequence is TGTGCCAGTAGTACAGCAAAGGGACAGGTGGACTATGGCTACACCTTC.

CDR3 nucleotide sequence: TGTGCCTGGGCTAGCGGGGGGGCAGATACGCAGTATTTT. Translated: CAWASGGADTQYF. The V call is TRBV30, the J call TRBJ2-3, with 12 bases fitting TRBD2. Germline V gene data show CDR1 as GTSNPN and CDR2 as SVGIG (reference sequence). This CDR3 is 13 amino acids long. V lost 5 bases, J lost 4 bases, and 1 base stayed unmatched. Drawing the rest from reference TRBV30 and TRBJ2-3, the complete variable domain is SQTIHQWPATLVQPVGSPLSLECTVEGTSNPNLYWYRQAAGRGLQLLFYSVGIGQISSEVPQNLSASRPQDRQFILSSKKLLLSDSGFYLCAWASGGADTQYFGPGTRLTVL.

This clone occurred once. Its ends do not fully match the called genes, so a read error is possible. V gene TRBV11-2 combines with J gene TRBJ2-3; the D gene is possibly TRBD1 (5 bases). Germline CDR1 reads SGHAT; CDR2 reads FQNNGV. The CDR3 extends over 13 amino acids. CDR3 protein: CASRLAGARGQYF. CDR3 in DNA: TGTGCCAGCAGGTTAGCTGGGGCCCGCGGGCAGTATTTT.

The chain recombines TRBV27 with TRBJ1-4; 8 nucleotides match TRBD1. J gave up 3 bases and V 3 bases, and 6 bases lay outside the gene matches. CDR1 and CDR2 (germline): MNHEY, SMNVEV (reference sequence). CDR3 length: 16 residues. CDR3 amino acids: CASSFPGTGPNEKLFF. The CDR3, as DNA: TGTGCCAGCAGTTTTCCGGGGACAGGCCCTAATGAAAAACTGTTTTTT.

This chain links TRBV11-3 with TRBJ1-2; 8 nucleotides align to TRBD1. The V segment lost 3 bases and the J segment 1 base; nucleotides outside the gene matches: 10. The CDR3 extends over 17 amino acids. Looked up from germline, CDR1 is SGHNT and CDR2 is YENEEA. In nucleotides, the CDR3 is TGTGCCAGCAGCTTCCTGGCAGGGGGCCGAAATAACTATGGCTACACCTTC. Its translation: CASSFLAGGRNNYGYTF.

The V call is TRBV18, the J call TRBJ2-5; TRBD2 matches at 7 bases. Germline-derived CDR1 and CDR2 are KGHSH and LQKENI. The CDR3 runs 15 residues. Trimming at V came to 0 bases and at J to 5 bases, leaving 6 bases not matched to a gene. CDR3 protein: CASSPPGTGGETQYF. As DNA, the CDR3 is TGTGCCAGCTCACCACCGGGAACGGGAGGTGAGACCCAGTACTTC.

The chain uses TRBV2 and TRBJ1-1; D is uncertain. The CDR3 is 12 amino acids. Germline V gene lookup returns CDR1 SNHLY and CDR2 FYNNEI. Trimming took off 6 bases at V and 3 bases at J, with 8 bases between the two ends. The CDR3 region is CASRNQDTEAFF. DNA of the CDR3: TGTGCCAGCAGGAACCAGGACACTGAAGCTTTCTTT.